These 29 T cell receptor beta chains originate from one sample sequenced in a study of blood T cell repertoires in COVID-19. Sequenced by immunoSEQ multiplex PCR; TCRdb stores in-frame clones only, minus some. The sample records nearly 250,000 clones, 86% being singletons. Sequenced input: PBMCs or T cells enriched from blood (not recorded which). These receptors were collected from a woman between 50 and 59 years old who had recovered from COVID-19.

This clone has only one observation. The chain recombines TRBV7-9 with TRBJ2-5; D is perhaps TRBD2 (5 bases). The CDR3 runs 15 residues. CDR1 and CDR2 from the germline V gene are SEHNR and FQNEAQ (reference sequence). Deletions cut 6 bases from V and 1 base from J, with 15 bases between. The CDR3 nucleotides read TGTGCCAGCAGGTCACCGGGATCCCTCCAAGAGACCCAGTACTTC. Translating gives CASRSPGSLQETQYF. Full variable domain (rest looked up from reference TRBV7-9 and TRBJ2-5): DTGVSQNPRHKITKRGQNVTFRCDPISEHNRLYWYRQTLGQGPEFLTYFQNEAQLEKSRLLSDRFSAERPKGSFSTLEIQRTEQGDSAMYLCASRSPGSLQETQYFGPGTRLLVL.

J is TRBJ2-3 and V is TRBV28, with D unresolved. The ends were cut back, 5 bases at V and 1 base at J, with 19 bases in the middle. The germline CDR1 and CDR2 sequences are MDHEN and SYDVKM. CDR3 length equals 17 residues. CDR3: CASSRPVGPAGTDTQYF. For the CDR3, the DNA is TGTGCCAGCAGTCGACCAGTGGGCCCGGCAGGCACAGATACGCAGTATTTT.

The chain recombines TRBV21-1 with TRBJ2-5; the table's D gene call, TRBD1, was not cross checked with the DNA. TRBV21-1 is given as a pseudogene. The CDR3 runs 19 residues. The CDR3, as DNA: TGTGCCAGCTACCTTCCGGGACACAAGAATTACAGGCGAGAGGAGACCCAGTACTTC. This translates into CASYLPGHKNYRREETQYF.

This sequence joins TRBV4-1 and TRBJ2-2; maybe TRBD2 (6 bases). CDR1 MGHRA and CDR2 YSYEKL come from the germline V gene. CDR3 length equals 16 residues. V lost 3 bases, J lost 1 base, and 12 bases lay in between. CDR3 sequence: CASSHPGGVNTGELFF. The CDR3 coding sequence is TGCGCCAGCAGCCACCCCGGAGGGGTGAACACCGGGGAGCTGTTTTTT.

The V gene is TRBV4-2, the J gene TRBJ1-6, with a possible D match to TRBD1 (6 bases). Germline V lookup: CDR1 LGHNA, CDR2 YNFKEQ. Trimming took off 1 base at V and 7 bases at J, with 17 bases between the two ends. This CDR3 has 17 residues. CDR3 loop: CASSQVEAGAENSPLHF. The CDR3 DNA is TGTGCCAGCAGCCAAGTTGAGGCAGGGGCAGAAAATTCACCCCTCCACTTT.

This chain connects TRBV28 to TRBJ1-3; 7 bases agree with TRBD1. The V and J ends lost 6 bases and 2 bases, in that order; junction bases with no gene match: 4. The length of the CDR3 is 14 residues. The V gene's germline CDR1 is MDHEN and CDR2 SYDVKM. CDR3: CASRPDRAGNTIYF. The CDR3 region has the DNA TGTGCCAGCAGGCCTGACAGGGCTGGAAACACCATATATTTT.

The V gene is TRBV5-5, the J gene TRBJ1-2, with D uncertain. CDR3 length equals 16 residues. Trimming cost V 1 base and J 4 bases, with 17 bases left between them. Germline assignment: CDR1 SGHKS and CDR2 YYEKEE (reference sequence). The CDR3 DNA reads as TGTGCCAGCAGCTTGACACAGCTCGTTCTATCCTATGGCTACACCTTC. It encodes CASSLTQLVLSYGYTF. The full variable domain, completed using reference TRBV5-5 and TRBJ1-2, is DAGVTQSPTHLIKTRGQQVTLRCSPISGHKSVSWYQQVLGQGPQFIFQYYEKEERGRGNFPDRFSARQFPNYSSELNVNALLLGDSALYLCASSLTQLVLSYGYTFGSGTRLTVV.

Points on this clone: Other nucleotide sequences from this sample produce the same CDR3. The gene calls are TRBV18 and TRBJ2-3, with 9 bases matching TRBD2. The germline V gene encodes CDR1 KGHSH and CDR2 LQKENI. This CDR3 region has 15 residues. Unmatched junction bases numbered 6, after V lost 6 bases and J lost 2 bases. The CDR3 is CASSPLAGSTDTQYF. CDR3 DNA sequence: TGTGCCAGCTCGCCCCTAGCGGGGTCCACAGATACGCAGTATTTT.

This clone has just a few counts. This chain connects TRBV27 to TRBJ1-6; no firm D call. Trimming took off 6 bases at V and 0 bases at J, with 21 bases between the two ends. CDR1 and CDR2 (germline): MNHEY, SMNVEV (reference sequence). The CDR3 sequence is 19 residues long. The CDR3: CASSRSMRPSSSYNSPLHF. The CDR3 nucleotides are TGTGCCAGCAGCCGTAGCATGAGGCCGTCGAGCTCCTATAATTCACCCCTCCACTTT.

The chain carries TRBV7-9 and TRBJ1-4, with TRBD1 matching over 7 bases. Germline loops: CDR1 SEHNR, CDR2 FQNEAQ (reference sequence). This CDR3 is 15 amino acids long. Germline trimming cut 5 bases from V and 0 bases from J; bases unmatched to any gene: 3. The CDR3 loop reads CASSLGQATNEKLFF. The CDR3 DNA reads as TGTGCCAGCAGCCTAGGACAGGCAACTAATGAAAAACTGTTTTTT.

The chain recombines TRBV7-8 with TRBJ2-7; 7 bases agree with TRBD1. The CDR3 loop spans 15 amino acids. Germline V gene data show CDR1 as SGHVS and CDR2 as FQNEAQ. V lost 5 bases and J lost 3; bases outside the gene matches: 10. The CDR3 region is CASSPWPGGGYEQYF. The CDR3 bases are TGTGCCAGCAGCCCGTGGCCAGGGGGTGGCTACGAGCAGTACTTC.

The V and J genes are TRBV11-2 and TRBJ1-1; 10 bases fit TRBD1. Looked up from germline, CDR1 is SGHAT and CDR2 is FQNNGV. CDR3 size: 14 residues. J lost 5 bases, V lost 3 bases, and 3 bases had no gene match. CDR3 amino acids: CASSFRDRGTEAFF. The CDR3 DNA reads TGTGCCAGCAGCTTCCGGGACAGGGGAACTGAAGCTTTCTTT.

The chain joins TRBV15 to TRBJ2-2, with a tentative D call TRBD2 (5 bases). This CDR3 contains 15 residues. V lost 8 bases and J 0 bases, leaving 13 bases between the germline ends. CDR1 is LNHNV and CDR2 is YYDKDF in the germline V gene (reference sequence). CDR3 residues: CATDKDFSNTGELFF. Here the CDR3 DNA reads TGTGCCACCGATAAGGACTTCTCGAACACCGGGGAGCTGTTTTTT.

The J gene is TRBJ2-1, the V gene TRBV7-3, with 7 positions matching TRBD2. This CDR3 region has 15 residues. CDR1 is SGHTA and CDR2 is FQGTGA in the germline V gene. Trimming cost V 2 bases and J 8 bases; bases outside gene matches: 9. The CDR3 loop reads CASSLGAGDMDEQFF. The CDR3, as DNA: TGTGCCAGCAGCTTAGGGGCGGGAGATATGGATGAGCAGTTCTTC.

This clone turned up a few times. CDR3 in amino acids: CASSLWGTGFNGYTF. DNA for the CDR3: TGTGCCAGCAGCTTATGGGGGACAGGGTTCAATGGCTACACCTTC. This chain joins TRBV7-8 and TRBJ1-2; 9 bases align to TRBD1. The V gene end was trimmed by 2 bases and the J gene end by 6 bases; junction bases not matched to a gene: 7. This CDR3 region has 15 residues. The germline V gene has CDR1 SGHVS and CDR2 FQNEAQ. The whole variable domain, filled in from reference TRBV7-8 and TRBJ1-2, reads GAGVSQSPRYKVAKRGQDVALRCDPISGHVSLFWYQQALGQGPEFLTYFQNEAQLDKSGLPSDRFFAERPEGSVSTLKIQRTQQEDSAVYLCASSLWGTGFNGYTFGSGTRLTVV.

The CDR3: CASSLAWSGAGSNEQFF. The CDR3 DNA is TGTGCCAGCAGTTTAGCTTGGTCCGGAGCAGGGTCCAATGAGCAGTTCTTC. This chain links TRBV27 with TRBJ2-1, with D perhaps TRBD1 (5 bases). The CDR3 loop spans 17 amino acids. Germline V gene lookup returns CDR1 MNHEY and CDR2 SMNVEV (reference sequence). V was shortened by 2 bases and J by 6 bases, with 20 bases between the two germline ends.

In DNA, the CDR3 is TGTGCCAGCAGTGGAGGCACAGATACGCAGTATTTT. Translation: CASSGGTDTQYF. The V gene is TRBV2, the J gene TRBJ2-3; D ambiguous. Trimming left V 4 bases short and J 1 base short, with 3 bases between. The CDR3 sequence is 12 residues long. Germline CDR1 SNHLY, CDR2 FYNNEI.

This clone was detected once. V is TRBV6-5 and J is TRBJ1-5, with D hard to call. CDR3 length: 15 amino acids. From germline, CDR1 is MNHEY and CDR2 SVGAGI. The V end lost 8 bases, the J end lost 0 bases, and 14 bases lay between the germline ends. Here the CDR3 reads CASRLAVNSNQPQHF. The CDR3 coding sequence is TGTGCCAGCCGATTGGCCGTTAATAGCAATCAGCCCCAGCATTTT.

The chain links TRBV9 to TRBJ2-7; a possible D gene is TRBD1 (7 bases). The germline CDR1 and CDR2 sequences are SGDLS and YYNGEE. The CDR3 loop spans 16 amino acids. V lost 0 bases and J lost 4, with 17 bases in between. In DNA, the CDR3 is TGTGCCAGCAGCGTAGAGGAGGGGGCCCGCACGTACGAGCAGTACTTC. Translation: CASSVEEGARTYEQYF.

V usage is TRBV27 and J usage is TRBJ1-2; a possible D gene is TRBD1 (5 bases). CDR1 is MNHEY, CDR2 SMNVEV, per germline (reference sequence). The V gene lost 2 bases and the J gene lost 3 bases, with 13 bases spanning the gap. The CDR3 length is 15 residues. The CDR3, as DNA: TGTGCCAGCAGTTTAATTTTGGGGGGGGACTATGGCTACACCTTC. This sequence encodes CASSLILGGDYGYTF.

CDR3 sequence: CASSLVPSGGIRDTQYF. In DNA, the CDR3 is TGTGCCAGCAGCTTAGTCCCTAGCGGTGGAATTAGAGATACGCAGTATTTT. V is TRBV7-3 and J is TRBJ2-3, with TRBD2 matching 7 bases. The CDR3 covers 17 residues. In germline, CDR1 is SGHTA, CDR2 FQGTGA. Trimming cost V 2 bases and J 5 bases; bases outside gene matches: 13.

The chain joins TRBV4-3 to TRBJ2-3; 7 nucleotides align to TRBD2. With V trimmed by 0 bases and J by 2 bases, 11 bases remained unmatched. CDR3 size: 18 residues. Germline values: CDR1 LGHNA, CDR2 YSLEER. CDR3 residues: CASSQEYGRNPFTDTQYF. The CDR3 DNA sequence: TGCGCCAGCAGCCAAGAGTACGGGAGGAATCCATTCACAGATACGCAGTATTTT.

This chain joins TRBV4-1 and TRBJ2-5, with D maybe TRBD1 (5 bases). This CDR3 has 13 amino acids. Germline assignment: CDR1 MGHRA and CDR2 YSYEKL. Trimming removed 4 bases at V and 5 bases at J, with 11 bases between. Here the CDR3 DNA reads TGCGCCAGCAGCCCCGGGCCAGGGGAGACCCAGTACTTC. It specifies CASSPGPGETQYF.

CDR3 sequence (DNA): TGTGCCAGCTCTGGGGACTTGGGGACTGAAGCTTTCTTT. This codes for CASSGDLGTEAFF. The chain recombines TRBV7-2 with TRBJ1-1, with D possibly TRBD1 on 5 matching bases. Germline assignment: CDR1 SGHTA and CDR2 FQGNSA. This CDR3 comprises 13 residues. The V end lost 8 bases, the J end lost 5 bases, and 15 bases lay between the germline ends.

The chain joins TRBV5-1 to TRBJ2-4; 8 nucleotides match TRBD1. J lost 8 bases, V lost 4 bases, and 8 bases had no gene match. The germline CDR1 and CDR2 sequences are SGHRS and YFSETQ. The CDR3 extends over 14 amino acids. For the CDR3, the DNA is TGCGCCAGCAGCCACGACAGGGGTAGGGACATTCAGTACTTC. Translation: CASSHDRGRDIQYF.

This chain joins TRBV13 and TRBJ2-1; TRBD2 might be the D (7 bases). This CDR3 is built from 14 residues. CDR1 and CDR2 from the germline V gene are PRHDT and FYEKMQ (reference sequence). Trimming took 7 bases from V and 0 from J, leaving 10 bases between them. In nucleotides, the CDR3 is TGTGCCAGCACCCGGGGGGCCTCCTACAATGAGCAGTTCTTC. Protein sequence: CASTRGASYNEQFF.

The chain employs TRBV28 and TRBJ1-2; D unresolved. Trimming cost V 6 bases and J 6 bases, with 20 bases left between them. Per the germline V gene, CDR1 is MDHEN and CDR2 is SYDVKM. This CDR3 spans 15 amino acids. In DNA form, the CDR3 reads TGTGCCAGCAGATTCCCGGAGGAATATTTAAATGGCTACACCTTC. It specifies CASRFPEEYLNGYTF.

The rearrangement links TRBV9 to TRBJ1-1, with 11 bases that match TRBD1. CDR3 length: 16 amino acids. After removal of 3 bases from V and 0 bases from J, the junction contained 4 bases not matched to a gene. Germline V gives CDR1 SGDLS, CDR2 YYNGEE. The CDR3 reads CASSARDRGMNTEAFF. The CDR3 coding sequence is TGTGCCAGCAGCGCCCGGGACAGGGGGATGAACACTGAAGCTTTCTTT.

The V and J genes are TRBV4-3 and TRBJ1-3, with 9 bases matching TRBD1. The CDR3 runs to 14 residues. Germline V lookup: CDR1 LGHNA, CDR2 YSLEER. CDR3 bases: TGCGCAAATGGGGGACAGGGCGCTGGAAACACCATATATTTT. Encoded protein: CANGGQGAGNTIYF.